The sequence of this TCR beta chain was determined in a study of CD8 T cells in ankylosing spondylitis. Study-wide findings and caveats: Matched ankylosing spondylitis synovial fluid reportedly showed significant enrichment of disease-linked clones.

A remark on this clonotype: Antigen: not known.

The germline gives CDR1 LNHNV, CDR2 YYDKDF (reference sequence). CDR3 length: 15 amino acids. J lost 4 bases, V lost 3 bases, and 3 bases had no gene match. With molecular barcodes, quantitative 5'-RACE was used to make the TCR beta libraries. One entry per CDR3 protein, called by TCRdb with MiXCR from the 5' RACE reads. The sample has roughly 230,000 distinct CDR3 sequences, 15% to 20% seen once. J is TRBJ1-5 and V is TRBV15, with 10 bases matching TRBD1. The sequence was obtained from a male donor with ankylosing spondylitis or in good health (not recorded which). Sequenced: blood, either unsorted or a sorted T cell fraction (not recorded which). CDR3 region: CATSSGTGVNQPQHF. CDR3 coding DNA: TGTGCCACCAGCAGCGGGACAGGGGTAAATCAGCCCCAGCATTTT.